This TCR beta chain was documented in a study of shared clonotypes between healthy human individuals. Study overall: Three plates were used per donor for CD4 naive, three for CD4 memory, two for CD8 naive and one for CD8 memory.

This CDR3 is 16 amino acids long. Germline V gives CDR1 SGHTA, CDR2 FQGTGA. Trimming removed 0 bases from V and 6 bases from J; junction bases left unmatched: 8. Sorted-subset replicate PCRs used around 200 ng of genomic DNA. This amount corresponded to about 30,000 T cell genomes. Libraries were prepared by immunoSEQ multiplex PCR; TCRdb keeps only in-frame clonotypes and omits some of them. The table lists about 100,000 clones, 60% to 70% of them singletons. Each sample came from a Caucasian adult donor living in Nashville, Tennessee. This clone was observed a few times. What it binds is not known. Study-wide points: A generally larger estimated richness was seen in naive subsets than in memory subsets.

This receptor was identified in a young man in good health. The sequencing sample was made of memory CD8+ T cells sorted from blood. Sample subset: CD45RO+ cells pooled with CCR7-negative TemRA cells. V and J are TRBV7-3 and TRBJ2-1, with 7 bases lining up with TRBD1. The CDR3 reads CASSLTLGQPTNEQFF. The CDR3 DNA is TGTGCCAGCAGCTTAACACTGGGACAGCCGACCAATGAGCAGTTCTTC.